This TCR beta chain was retrieved from a study of T cell clonality in common variable immunodeficiency. Notes on the study in general: In common variable immunodeficiency, TCR beta chains reportedly carried fewer deletions and N-nucleotide insertions.

CDR1 is LNHDA and CDR2 is SQIVND in the germline V gene (reference sequence). V was pared by 10 bases and J by 1 base, with 13 bases between. The CDR3 runs 13 residues. The table lists this clone with many counts. Its antigen is not identified. Read sequence stops 3 residues before the CDR3 end, and the germline J gene provides the missing end. Libraries were prepared by immunoSEQ multiplex PCR; TCRdb keeps only in-frame clonotypes and omits some of them. Singletons are absent from the sample, which has some 19,000 clones. Most patients and controls had Caucasian heritage. This clonotype originated in a human donor with common variable immunodeficiency. Source material: peripheral blood mononuclear cells. This rearrangement joins TRBV19 to TRBJ1-1, with a possible D match to TRBD1 (5 bases). The CDR3 reads CATGGWGNTEAFF. Incomplete CDR3 DNA: TGTGCCACCGGGGGGTGGGGGAACACTGAA.